These T cell receptor beta chains were read from a single sample in a study of shared clonotypes between healthy human individuals. The protocol was immunoSEQ multiplex PCR, while the TCRdb copy is restricted to in-frame clones and leaves out a portion. Of about 680,000 clones in the sample, roughly 70% were seen once. The sample consisted of memory CD4+ T cells sorted from blood. The receptors stem from a woman aged 30 to 39 in good health. Both conserved end residues are part of each CDR3. Fields, in order: J gene, D gene, clone size, V gene, CDR3 DNA, CDR3 protein. The D gene is left open where the match is weak. Rows give clone size only sometimes, using once, few, many, or a class for an expanded clone.

j_gene: TRBJ2-7
d_gene: TRBD2
abundance: -
v_gene: TRBV28
CDR3nt: TGTGCCAGCACTAGCGGTTTCTCCTACGAGCAGTACTTC
CDR3aa: CASTSGFSYEQYF

j_gene: TRBJ2-2
d_gene: -
abundance: -
v_gene: TRBV5-1
CDR3nt: TGCGCCAGCAGCCGCGTAGGGTTGGACACCGGGGAGCTGTTTTTT
CDR3aa: CASSRVGLDTGELFF

j_gene: TRBJ1-2
d_gene: TRBD1
abundance: -
v_gene: TRBV5-1
CDR3nt: TGCGCCAGCAGCTTGGCCGGGACAGGGTCGGCTTATGGCTACACCTTC
CDR3aa: CASSLAGTGSAYGYTF

j_gene: TRBJ1-4
d_gene: -
abundance: -
v_gene: TRBV4-1
CDR3nt: TGCGCCAGCAACTTACACCCCACAACTAATGAAAAACTGTTTTTT
CDR3aa: CASNLHPTTNEKLFF

j_gene: TRBJ1-2
d_gene: TRBD1
abundance: -
v_gene: TRBV6-1
CDR3nt: TGTGCCAGCAGTCAGGACAGGCGAAATGGCTACACCTTC
CDR3aa: CASSQDRRNGYTF

j_gene: TRBJ1-5
d_gene: -
abundance: -
v_gene: TRBV2
CDR3nt: TGTGCCAGCAGGACCCTAAGGGCGGAGCCCCAGCATTTT
CDR3aa: CASRTLRAEPQHF

j_gene: TRBJ2-3
d_gene: -
abundance: -
v_gene: TRBV2
CDR3nt: TGTGCCAGCAAAGCTAAGGTCCCAGATACGCAGTATTTT
CDR3aa: CASKAKVPDTQYF

j_gene: TRBJ1-1
d_gene: -
abundance: many
v_gene: TRBV18
CDR3nt: TGTGCCAGCTCACCATCCCTAACGAACACTGAAGCTTTCTTT
CDR3aa: CASSPSLTNTEAFF

j_gene: TRBJ1-1
d_gene: -
abundance: -
v_gene: TRBV7-3
CDR3nt: TGTGCCAGCAGCCCGGCTACAGGGTCGGGCACTGAAGCTTTCTTT
CDR3aa: CASSPATGSGTEAFF

j_gene: TRBJ1-5
d_gene: -
abundance: -
v_gene: TRBV6-5
CDR3nt: TGTGCCAGCAGTTTAAGGGGGGTGAATCAGCCCCAGCATTTT
CDR3aa: CASSLRGVNQPQHF

j_gene: TRBJ2-7
d_gene: TRBD2
abundance: -
v_gene: TRBV28
CDR3nt: TGTGCCAGCAGTTTTACGTTTCGGGGGGGAAACTACGAGCAGTACTTC
CDR3aa: CASSFTFRGGNYEQYF

j_gene: TRBJ2-5
d_gene: -
abundance: -
v_gene: TRBV11-3
CDR3nt: TGTGCCAGCAGCTTCGCCAGGGGAGAGACCCAGTACTTC
CDR3aa: CASSFARGETQYF

j_gene: TRBJ2-7
d_gene: TRBD1
abundance: -
v_gene: TRBV28
CDR3nt: TGTGCCAGCAGCCGGGACAGGGTCGGCGAGCAGTACTTC
CDR3aa: CASSRDRVGEQYF

j_gene: TRBJ2-5
d_gene: -
abundance: -
v_gene: TRBV19
CDR3nt: TGTGCCAGTAGTATAGGAGGGCCAAGGGCGGCCCAGTACTTC
CDR3aa: CASSIGGPRAAQYF

j_gene: TRBJ1-1
d_gene: -
abundance: once
v_gene: TRBV19
CDR3nt: TGTGCCAGTAGTAGACGTGACGTTCTTCTGGCTTTCTTT
CDR3aa: CASSRRDVLLAFF

j_gene: TRBJ1-5
d_gene: -
abundance: -
v_gene: TRBV7-8
CDR3nt: TGTGCCAGCAGCTTAGAACTGATTTCTCAGCCCCAGCATTTT
CDR3aa: CASSLELISQPQHF

j_gene: TRBJ1-5
d_gene: -
abundance: -
v_gene: TRBV2
CDR3nt: TGTGCCAGCAGTGAAATGGCGGGGAGTCGGCCCCAGCATTTT
CDR3aa: CASSEMAGSRPQHF

j_gene: TRBJ1-1
d_gene: TRBD1
abundance: once
v_gene: TRBV5-4
CDR3nt: TGTGCCAGCAGCGGGGGACAGGGCAGGACTGAAGCTTTCTTT
CDR3aa: CASSGGQGRTEAFF

j_gene: TRBJ1-1
d_gene: TRBD1
abundance: -
v_gene: TRBV13
CDR3nt: TGTGCCAGCAGCTATCCAGACAGGGACGCTGAAGCTTTCTTT
CDR3aa: CASSYPDRDAEAFF

j_gene: TRBJ1-1
d_gene: -
abundance: -
v_gene: TRBV28
CDR3nt: TGTGCCAGCAATAGTCTGAGGGGGAAGATGGCTGAAGCTTTCTTT
CDR3aa: CASNSLRGKMAEAFF

j_gene: TRBJ2-5
d_gene: -
abundance: -
v_gene: TRBV5-1
CDR3nt: TGCGCCAGCAGCTTGGAATCGAGCGGAGAGACCCAGTACTTC
CDR3aa: CASSLESSGETQYF

j_gene: TRBJ1-2
d_gene: -
abundance: once
v_gene: TRBV5-1
CDR3nt: TGCGCCAGCAGCTTGGCCAGCAACTATGGCTACACCTTC
CDR3aa: CASSLASNYGYTF

j_gene: TRBJ1-1
d_gene: -
abundance: -
v_gene: TRBV19
CDR3nt: TGTGCCAGTTCGACAGGTATTCTGAACACTGAAGCTTTCTTT
CDR3aa: CASSTGILNTEAFF

j_gene: TRBJ1-2
d_gene: -
abundance: few
v_gene: TRBV18
CDR3nt: TGTGCCAGCTCACCACCGCTGGGTCTTGAGGACTACACCTTC
CDR3aa: CASSPPLGLEDYTF

j_gene: TRBJ2-7
d_gene: TRBD2
abundance: -
v_gene: TRBV6-6
CDR3nt: TGTGCCAGCAGTTACCTTGGGACTAGCACCTACGAGCAGTACTTC
CDR3aa: CASSYLGTSTYEQYF

j_gene: TRBJ2-6
d_gene: -
abundance: -
v_gene: TRBV19
CDR3nt: TGTGCCAGTAGTATGATCCTAAGCTCTGGGGCCAACGTCCTGACTTTC
CDR3aa: CASSMILSSGANVLTF

j_gene: TRBJ2-1
d_gene: TRBD2
abundance: -
v_gene: TRBV27
CDR3nt: TGTGCCAGTAGTAGTAGCGGGAGGGCCTACAATGAGCAGTTCTTC
CDR3aa: CASSSSGRAYNEQFF

j_gene: TRBJ2-3
d_gene: -
abundance: few
v_gene: TRBV5-6
CDR3nt: TGTGCCAGCAGCAGCCTACGGGGGCGGCCAGATACGCAGTATTTT
CDR3aa: CASSSLRGRPDTQYF

j_gene: TRBJ2-1
d_gene: TRBD2
abundance: few
v_gene: TRBV5-6
CDR3nt: TGTGCCAGCAGCTTGGGACTAGCGGAGGACAATGAGCAGTTCTTC
CDR3aa: CASSLGLAEDNEQFF

j_gene: TRBJ1-2
d_gene: -
abundance: -
v_gene: TRBV12-5
CDR3nt: TGTGCTAGTGGTTTGTTCGGCGGGAGCTATGGCTACACCTTC
CDR3aa: CASGLFGGSYGYTF

j_gene: TRBJ2-3
d_gene: TRBD2
abundance: -
v_gene: TRBV28
CDR3nt: TGTGCCAGCAGGGGGCGGGGGATGCGCACAGATACGCAGTATTTT
CDR3aa: CASRGRGMRTDTQYF